Sequencing of this T cell receptor beta chain was carried out in a study of T cells in Graves' hyperthyroidism and ophthalmopathy. This clonotype was counted at least ten times. What was amplified from RNA transcripts were TCR beta CDR3 regions. The study used the HTBI primer set for a first-round RT-PCR of the TCR CDR3. Each CDR3 protein is one row after TCRdb ran MiXCR on the multiplex PCR reads. Here the sample spans 300,000 to 450,000 distinct CDR3 sequences, less than 15% being singletons. V shed 10 bases and J shed 0 bases, with 18 bases lying between them. The CDR3 runs to 15 residues. Germline V CDR1 and CDR2: SGHVS, FNYEAQ. Thyroid ultrasound and orbital computed tomography, with clinical symptoms and serum thyroxine and TRAb, informed diagnoses. At first hyperthyroidism diagnosis, before any ophthalmopathy symptoms, the blood sample was collected.

The chain is built from TRBV7-6 and TRBJ2-5, with D possibly being TRBD2 (6 bases). This receptor was obtained from a man in his thirties or forties with Graves' hyperthyroidism that later progressed to Graves' ophthalmopathy. Sequencing input: blood. The CDR3 region is CANLGRGPYQETQYF. In DNA, the CDR3 is TGTGCCAACCTTGGGCGGGGCCCGTACCAAGAGACCCAGTACTTC. Based on the CDR3 plus reference TRBV7-6 and TRBJ2-5, the full variable domain is GAGVSQSPRYKVTKRGQDVALRCDPISGHVSLYWYRQALGQGPEFLTYFNYEAQQDKSGLPNDRFSAERPEGSISTLTIQRTEQRDSAMYRCANLGRGPYQETQYFGPGTRLLVL.